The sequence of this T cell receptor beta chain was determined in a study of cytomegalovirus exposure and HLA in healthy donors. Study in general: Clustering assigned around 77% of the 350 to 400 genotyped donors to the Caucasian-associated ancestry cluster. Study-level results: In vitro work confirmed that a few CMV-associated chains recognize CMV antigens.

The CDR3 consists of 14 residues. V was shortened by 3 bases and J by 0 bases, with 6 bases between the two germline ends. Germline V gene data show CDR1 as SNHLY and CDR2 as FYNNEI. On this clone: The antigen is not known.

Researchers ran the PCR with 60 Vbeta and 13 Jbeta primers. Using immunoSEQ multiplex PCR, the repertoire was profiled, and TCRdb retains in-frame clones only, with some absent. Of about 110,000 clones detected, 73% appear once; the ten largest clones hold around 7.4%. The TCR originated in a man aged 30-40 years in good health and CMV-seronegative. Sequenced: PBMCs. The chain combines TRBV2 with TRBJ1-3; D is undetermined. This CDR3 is CASSDTFSGNTIYF. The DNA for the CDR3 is TGTGCCAGCAGTGATACATTCTCTGGAAACACCATATATTTT.